This T cell receptor (beta chain) was recovered during a study of T cell repertoires in cytomegalovirus infection. The CDR3 is 14 residues long. Looked up from germline, CDR1 is SGHVS and CDR2 is FQNEAQ. The trim removed 6 bases at V and 4 bases at J, leaving 5 bases unmatched. TCRdb ran MiXCR on the reads and lists one entry per CDR3 protein. The sample shows 290,000 or so distinct CDR3 sequences, about 9.2% of them seen only once. This clonotype has at least ten counts. The genes are TRBV7-8 and TRBJ2-2; 7 bases are shared with TRBD1. This clonotype originated in a human donor in good health (CMV status not recorded). Some clones in this sample may be carry-over from other donors' samples. Sequenced input: PBMCs. In DNA, the CDR3 is TGTGCCAGCAGTTCCTACAGGGGCACCGGGGAGCTGTTTTTT. It translates to CASSSYRGTGELFF.